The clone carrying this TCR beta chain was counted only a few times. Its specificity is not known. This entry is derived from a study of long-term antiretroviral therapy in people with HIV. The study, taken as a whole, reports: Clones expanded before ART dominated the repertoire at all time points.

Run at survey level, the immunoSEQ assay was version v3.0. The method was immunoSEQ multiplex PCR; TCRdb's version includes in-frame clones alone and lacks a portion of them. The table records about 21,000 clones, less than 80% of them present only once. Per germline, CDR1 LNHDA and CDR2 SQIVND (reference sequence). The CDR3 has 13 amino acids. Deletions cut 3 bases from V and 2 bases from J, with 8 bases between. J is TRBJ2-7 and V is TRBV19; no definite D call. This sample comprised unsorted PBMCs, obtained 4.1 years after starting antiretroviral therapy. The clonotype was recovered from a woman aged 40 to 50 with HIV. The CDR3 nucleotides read TGTGCCAGTAGTATGGACGAGACCTACGAGCAGTACTTC. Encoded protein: CASSMDETYEQYF.